These 32 T cell receptor beta chains share one sample of origin, sequenced in a study of T cell responses to AZD1222 COVID-19 vaccine. Profiling relied on immunoSEQ multiplex PCR, and the TCRdb table lists in-frame clones only, not all of them. Of fewer than 150,000 clones listed, more than 85% were seen once; the top ten hold approximately 6.5%. The source was peripheral blood, collected 28 days after the second AZD1222 dose. These TCRs come from an adult who received the AZD1222 COVID-19 vaccine.

The rearrangement joins TRBV25-1 to TRBJ2-2; D may be TRBD2 (6 bases). CDR1 and CDR2 (germline): MGHDK, SYGVNS. The CDR3 has 16 amino acids. The V and J ends lost 7 bases and 7 bases respectively, with 22 bases between them. The chain's CDR3 is CASTTTRSGVLGELFF. Written as DNA, the CDR3 is TGTGCCAGCACCACTACTAGATCGGGAGTTCTCGGGGAGCTGTTTTTT.

This clone has just one count. Here the CDR3 DNA reads TGTGCCAGCAGTTTCGATGACGAGCAGTACTTC. Translated: CASSFDDEQYF. The rearrangement uses TRBV6-5 and TRBJ2-7, with D hard to call. This CDR3 contains 11 residues. The V gene lost 4 bases and the J gene lost 5 bases, with 6 bases spanning the gap. Germline CDR1 MNHEY, CDR2 SVGAGI.

J is TRBJ2-7 and V is TRBV5-1; TRBD2 aligns across 8 bases. V dropped 1 base and J dropped 1; count of bases not matched to a gene: 7. In germline, CDR1 is SGHRS, CDR2 YFSETQ. The CDR3 runs to 16 residues. CDR3: CASSLYGGGRSYEQYF. CDR3 nucleotide sequence: TGCGCCAGCAGCTTGTATGGCGGGGGGCGGTCCTACGAGCAGTACTTC.

J is TRBJ2-7 and V is TRBV19; possibly TRBD2 for D (5 bases). Germline-derived CDR1 and CDR2 are LNHDA and SQIVND (reference sequence). The CDR3 totals 16 residues. The V end lost 7 bases, the J end lost 2 bases, and 21 bases lay between the germline ends. CDR3 loop: CASNGRSGAGTYEQYF. The CDR3 region has the DNA TGTGCCAGTAACGGGCGCAGCGGCGCGGGTACCTACGAGCAGTACTTC.

The J gene is TRBJ1-2, the V gene TRBV29-1; no reliable D call. CDR3 length: 11 residues. Trimming took 3 bases from V and 8 from J, leaving 10 bases between them. The germline V gene encodes CDR1 SQVTM and CDR2 ANQGSEA. In DNA, the CDR3 is TGCAGCGTTGACGAAGGGAGGGGCTACACCTTC. It encodes CSVDEGRGYTF. Full variable domain (rest looked up from reference TRBV29-1 and TRBJ1-2): SAVISQKPSRDICQRGTSLTIQCQVDSQVTMMFWYRQQPGQSLTLIATANQGSEATYESGFVIDKFPISRPNLTFSTLTVSNMSPEDSSIYLCSVDEGRGYTFGSGTRLTVV.

The chain carries TRBV6-5 and TRBJ2-3, with D possibly called TRBD1 or TRBD2 (5 bases each). The germline gives CDR1 MNHEY, CDR2 SVGAGI. V dropped 2 bases and J dropped 0 bases, with 9 bases sitting between them. The CDR3 contains 15 residues. The CDR3 DNA reads as TGTGCCAGCAGTTACGAGGGGCGCAGCACAGATACGCAGTATTTT. Translating gives CASSYEGRSTDTQYF.

A single count supports this clone. V is TRBV12-3 or TRBV12-4 and J is TRBJ2-1; D might be TRBD2 (5 bases). V was trimmed by 3 bases and J by 9 bases, leaving 12 bases between them. This CDR3 region has 13 residues. The CDR3: CASSFDLASEQFF. CDR3 DNA sequence: TGTGCCAGCAGTTTTGACCTAGCTAGTGAGCAGTTCTTC.

The chain couples TRBV30 to TRBJ2-3, with 8 bases identical to TRBD2. CDR3 length equals 12 residues. V gave up 4 bases and J gave up 9 bases; unmatched junction bases: 6. Germline assignment: CDR1 GTSNPN and CDR2 SVGIG (reference sequence). The CDR3 region is CAWIRGGRTQYF. CDR3 bases: TGTGCCTGGATCAGGGGCGGGAGGACGCAGTATTTT.

The chain links TRBV27 to TRBJ1-6, with TRBD1 as a possible D gene (5 bases). The germline V gene has CDR1 MNHEY and CDR2 SMNVEV (reference sequence). This CDR3 is built from 14 residues. The V end was cut by 1 base, the J end by 7 bases, with 8 bases between. The CDR3 sequence is CASSLLGTNSPLHF. The CDR3 DNA reads TGTGCCAGCAGTTTATTAGGGACGAATTCACCCCTCCACTTT.

The V and J genes are TRBV11-3 and TRBJ1-2, with a tentative D call TRBD1 (6 bases). CDR1 and CDR2 from the germline V gene are SGHNT and YENEEA. This CDR3 has 14 amino acids. V lost 3 bases and J lost 7, with 15 bases in between. The CDR3 protein is CASSFHTGNGGYTF. CDR3 coding DNA: TGTGCCAGCAGCTTTCATACAGGGAATGGTGGCTACACCTTC.

The rearrangement uses TRBV27 and TRBJ2-5; the match to TRBD1 covers 8 bases. Unmatched junction bases numbered 7, after V lost 7 bases and J lost 0 bases. This CDR3 comprises 15 residues. Germline lookup yields CDR1 MNHEY and CDR2 SMNVEV (reference sequence). The CDR3 spells CASTRDRTHQETQYF. The DNA for the CDR3 is TGTGCCAGCACCCGGGACAGGACCCACCAAGAGACCCAGTACTTC.

The chain recombines TRBV27 with TRBJ1-6, with D perhaps TRBD1 (5 bases). Germline V CDR1 and CDR2: MNHEY, SMNVEV (reference sequence). The CDR3 has 15 amino acids. Trimming took off 5 bases at V and 10 bases at J, with 18 bases between the two ends. The CDR3 protein is CASSHISSGYSPLHF. DNA for the CDR3: TGTGCCAGCAGTCACATTAGTTCAGGGTACTCACCCCTCCACTTT.

The chain joins TRBV16 to TRBJ1-4; TRBD1 might be the D (5 bases). V shed 4 bases and J shed 7 bases, with 13 bases lying between them. This CDR3 is 14 amino acids long. CDR1 KGHSY and CDR2 FQNENV come from the germline V gene. Here the CDR3 DNA reads TGTGCCAGCAGCCTCGGGAGGGGAAGTGAAAAACTGTTTTTT. It yields the protein CASSLGRGSEKLFF.

The chain employs TRBV11-3 and TRBJ1-2; 10 nucleotides align to TRBD1. The CDR3 has 15 amino acids. Losses at the gene ends were 5 bases for V and 6 bases for J; bases not matched to a gene: 9. The germline gives CDR1 SGHNT, CDR2 YENEEA. In nucleotides, the CDR3 is TGTGCCAGCAGCGGACGACAGGGGGCAGGACATGGCTACACCTTC. This sequence encodes CASSGRQGAGHGYTF. The whole variable domain, filled in from reference TRBV11-3 and TRBJ1-2, reads EAGVVQSPRYKIIEKKQPVAFWCNPISGHNTLYWYLQNLGQGPELLIRYENEEAVDDSQLPKDRFSAERLKGVDSTLKIQPAELGDSAVYLCASSGRQGAGHGYTFGSGTRLTVV.

With regard to this clone: Germline and junction disagree at one end, which may indicate a read error. The chain links TRBV7-7 to TRBJ1-4; TRBD1 matches 7 bases. CDR1 and CDR2 from the germline V gene are SSHAT and FNYEAQ (reference sequence). The CDR3 length is 13 residues. The CDR3 region is CASSLYRGEKLFF. DNA of the CDR3: TGTGCTAGCAGCTTGTACAGGGGTGAAAAACTGTTTTTT.

This chain links TRBV28 with TRBJ1-2; D ambiguous. Germline lookup yields CDR1 MDHEN and CDR2 SYDVKM. V was shortened by 3 bases and J by 4 bases, with 12 bases between the two germline ends. This CDR3 is built from 14 residues. The CDR3 region has the DNA TGTGCCAGCAGTTTCGTTAGCAGGCCCTATGGCTACACCTTC. Its protein is CASSFVSRPYGYTF.

The chain employs TRBV5-1 and TRBJ2-1, with D unclear. Trimming took 0 bases from V and 8 from J, leaving 18 bases between them. The CDR3 has 16 amino acids. The germline V gene has CDR1 SGHRS and CDR2 YFSETQ. The CDR3 DNA reads TGCGCCAGCAGCTTGGGATACACGAAGGAGCTGGATGAGCAGTTCTTC. Translation: CASSLGYTKELDEQFF.

J is TRBJ1-3 and V is TRBV19; weak D call: TRBD1 (5 bases). This CDR3 has 14 residues. The V gene lost 4 bases and the J gene lost 4 bases, with 11 bases spanning the gap. Germline CDR1 reads LNHDA; CDR2 reads SQIVND (reference sequence). The CDR3 loop reads CASSTRQPGNTIYF. CDR3 DNA: TGTGCCAGTAGTACCAGACAGCCAGGAAACACCATATATTTT.

The chain is built from TRBV3-1 (or the pseudogene TRBV3-2) and TRBJ2-2; TRBD2 aligns across 7 bases. CDR3 length: 16 residues. Germline V gene lookup returns CDR1 LGHDT and CDR2 YNNKEL (reference sequence). J was trimmed by 4 bases and V by 4 bases; bases with no gene match: 9. The CDR3 is CASSLTPGTTTGELFF. DNA for the CDR3: TGTGCCAGCAGCCTTACTCCCGGGACTACCACCGGGGAGCTGTTTTTT.

The chain employs TRBV3-1 (or the pseudogene TRBV3-2) and TRBJ1-2; D gene unclear. The CDR3 has 14 amino acids. In germline, CDR1 is LGHDT, CDR2 YNNKEL (reference sequence). Deletions cut 1 base from V and 4 bases from J, with 10 bases between. The CDR3 region has the DNA TGTGCCAGCAGCCAAGCCGAGGGTGGCTATGGCTACACCTTC. This translates into CASSQAEGGYGYTF.

CDR3 region: CASGPTITVETQYF. The CDR3, as DNA: TGTGCTAGTGGTCCCACGATAACAGTTGAGACCCAGTACTTC. The chain employs TRBV12-5 and TRBJ2-5, with D uncertain. Germline CDR1 reads LGHNT; CDR2 reads FRNRAP. The CDR3 is 14 amino acids. V lost 5 bases to trimming and J lost 5 bases, with 15 bases between them.

The CDR3 protein is CASSLNTAIYF. DNA for the CDR3: TGTGCCAGCAGTTTAAATACAGCCATATATTTT. The J gene is TRBJ1-3, the V gene TRBV28, with D hard to call. CDR1 is MDHEN, CDR2 SYDVKM, per germline. CDR3 length equals 11 residues. The V end lost 2 bases, the J end lost 11 bases, and 7 bases lay between the germline ends.

The chain's CDR3 is CASRDSSTDTQYF. CDR3 in DNA: TGTGCCAGCCGGGACAGTAGCACAGATACGCAGTATTTT. J is TRBJ2-3 and V is TRBV5-4; 7 bases line up with TRBD1. CDR1 is SGHNT and CDR2 is YYREEE in the germline V gene (reference sequence). The trim removed 7 bases at V and 0 bases at J, leaving 2 bases unmatched. CDR3 length: 13 amino acids.

This clone appeared a single time. V is TRBV6-5 and J is TRBJ2-3; 12 nucleotides align to TRBD2. The CDR3 has 15 residues. Per the germline V gene, CDR1 is MNHEY and CDR2 is SVGAGI. V dropped 7 bases and J dropped 4; count of bases not matched to a gene: 6. In nucleotides, the CDR3 is TGTGCCAGCACCCGACTAGCGGGAGTCTCAGATACGCAGTATTTT. Translated, it gives CASTRLAGVSDTQYF.

V gene TRBV9 combines with J gene TRBJ2-1; TRBD1 agrees at 11 bases. V gave up 4 bases and J gave up 4 bases; unmatched junction bases: 10. From germline, CDR1 is SGDLS and CDR2 YYNGEE. This CDR3 has 17 amino acids. The CDR3 nucleotides read TGTGCCAGCAGCCCTTCCCAGGGGACAGGGGGTTACAATGAGCAGTTCTTC. It codes for CASSPSQGTGGYNEQFF.

The rearrangement links TRBV6-6 to TRBJ1-3, with D possibly matching TRBD1 (6 bases). CDR3 length: 15 residues. Deletions cut 4 bases from V and 2 bases from J, with 12 bases between. Germline V gene data show CDR1 as MNHNY and CDR2 as SVGAGI (reference sequence). The CDR3 region is CASSWVKGAGNTIYF. For the CDR3, the DNA is TGTGCCAGCAGTTGGGTAAAGGGGGCTGGAAACACCATATATTTT.

The chain joins TRBV7-6 to TRBJ2-2; the D gene is possibly TRBD1 (5 bases). The germline V gene has CDR1 SGHVS and CDR2 FNYEAQ. Deletions cut 4 bases from V and 1 base from J, with 16 bases between. The CDR3 is 17 amino acids. CDR3 in DNA: TGTGCCAGCAGCTGGGAACCTCCGACAGTGAACACCGGGGAGCTGTTTTTT. Protein product: CASSWEPPTVNTGELFF.

The rearrangement uses TRBV4-2 and TRBJ1-4, with TRBD1 as a possible D gene (5 bases). The CDR3 totals 19 residues. Germline CDR1 LGHNA, CDR2 YNFKEQ. V lost 0 bases and J 2 bases, leaving 19 bases between the germline ends. CDR3 amino acids: CASSQDNQGMGGTNEKLFF. The CDR3 nucleotides are TGTGCCAGCAGCCAAGATAACCAGGGTATGGGTGGCACTAATGAAAAACTGTTTTTT.

The chain uses TRBV2 and TRBJ2-7; 14 bases line up with TRBD2. The CDR3 is made up of 15 amino acids. Germline assignment: CDR1 SNHLY and CDR2 FYNNEI. V lost 3 bases to trimming and J lost 6 bases; unmatched junction nucleotides: 4. This CDR3 reads CASSDLGTSGSEQYF. The CDR3 nucleotides read TGTGCCAGCAGTGATTTGGGGACTAGCGGGAGCGAGCAGTACTTC.

The V and J genes are TRBV5-4 and TRBJ2-2, with 8 bases matching TRBD2. The CDR3 has 16 amino acids. Germline V CDR1 and CDR2: SGHNT, YYREEE (reference sequence). Trimming took 1 base from V and 2 from J; bases not matched to a gene: 4. The CDR3 DNA reads as TGTGCCAGCAGCTTGATCGGGGGGGCAAACACCGGGGAGCTGTTTTTT. This sequence encodes CASSLIGGANTGELFF.

The rearrangement uses TRBV7-8 and TRBJ2-5; possible D gene TRBD1, 5 bases. Deletions cut 2 bases from V and 1 base from J, with 8 bases between. The CDR3 sequence is 14 residues long. Germline loops: CDR1 SGHVS, CDR2 FQNEAQ. CDR3 nucleotide sequence: TGTGCCAGCAGCTTACGCGACAGCCAAGAGACCCAGTACTTC. This gives the protein CASSLRDSQETQYF.

V is TRBV19 and J is TRBJ2-5; D perhaps matches TRBD1 (5 bases). The germline V gene has CDR1 LNHDA and CDR2 SQIVND (reference sequence). V lost 5 bases to trimming and J lost 1 base, with 11 bases between them. This CDR3 spans 14 amino acids. The CDR3 loop reads CASSLQVFQETQYF. The CDR3 DNA follows: TGTGCCAGTAGTCTACAGGTGTTCCAAGAGACCCAGTACTTC.